A single sample gave rise to the 14 T cell receptor beta chains below, sequenced in a study of siplizumab effects on memory and regulatory T cells. The table came from immunoSEQ multiplex PCR; TCRdb's copy has only in-frame clones and leaves some out. The sample contains over 65,000 clones, more than 85% of which appear only once. Sequences were obtained from CD8+ T cells sorted from blood. The receptors here all came from a human donor in good health.

The chain employs TRBV27 and TRBJ1-6; no reliable D call. Looked up from germline, CDR1 is MNHEY and CDR2 is SMNVEV (reference sequence). V lost 1 base, J lost 7 bases, and 11 bases lay in between. The CDR3 sequence is 15 residues long. The CDR3 sequence is CASSLWLGGNSPLHF. The CDR3, as DNA: TGTGCCAGCAGTTTATGGCTGGGAGGGAATTCACCCCTCCACTTT.

The genes are TRBV6-5 and TRBJ2-7; TRBD2 matches 8 bases. This CDR3 contains 14 residues. Looked up from germline, CDR1 is MNHEY and CDR2 is SVGAGI. V dropped 4 bases and J dropped 4; count of bases not matched to a gene: 6. Here the CDR3 DNA reads TGTGCCAGCAGTTTCGATAGCGGGACTTACGAGCAGTACTTC. Translating gives CASSFDSGTYEQYF.

V and J are TRBV5-1 and TRBJ2-1, with 12 bases fitting TRBD2. After removal of 7 bases from V and 4 bases from J, the junction contained 6 bases not matched to a gene. Germline values: CDR1 SGHRS, CDR2 YFSETQ. The CDR3 contains 15 residues. CDR3 DNA sequence: TGCGCCAGCGGTCCCCTAGCGGGAGGGTACAATGAGCAGTTCTTC. It translates to CASGPLAGGYNEQFF. Full variable domain (outside the CDR3, taken from reference TRBV5-1 and TRBJ2-1): KAGVTQTPRYLIKTRGQQVTLSCSPISGHRSVSWYQQTPGQGLQFLFEYFSETQRNKGNFPGRFSGRQFSNSRSEMNVSTLELGDSALYLCASGPLAGGYNEQFFGPGTRLTVL.

The chain uses TRBV10-3 and TRBJ1-4; 8 nucleotides agree with TRBD1. The junction had 12 bases not matched to a gene; V was cut back by 3 bases and J by 6 bases. The CDR3 spans 17 residues. Germline V lookup: CDR1 ENHRY, CDR2 SYGVKD. The CDR3 loop is CAISDTAGQGWDEKLFF. CDR3 bases: TGTGCCATCAGTGACACTGCCGGACAGGGATGGGATGAAAAACTGTTTTTT.

The genes are TRBV7-8 and TRBJ1-1; a weak D match, TRBD1 (5 bases). Trimming left V 2 bases short and J 1 base short, with 11 bases between. The CDR3 length is 15 residues. Germline CDR1 is SGHVS and CDR2 is FQNEAQ. In DNA, the CDR3 is TGTGCCAGCAGCTTAAGAGCACAGGCGAACACTGAAGCTTTCTTT. This encodes CASSLRAQANTEAFF.

The genes are TRBV7-9 and TRBJ2-2; D gene uncertain. The CDR3 consists of 13 residues. Per the germline V gene, CDR1 is SEHNR and CDR2 is FQNEAQ (reference sequence). V lost 5 bases and J lost 6, with 10 bases in between. The CDR3 is CASSPETAGELFF. CDR3 nucleotide sequence: TGTGCCAGCAGCCCGGAGACGGCCGGGGAGCTGTTTTTT.

Details on this clone: This CDR3 is also generated by other DNA sequences in the sample. CDR3 in amino acids: CASSISGGRGTDTQYF. The CDR3 DNA sequence: TGTGCCAGTAGTATATCTGGCGGGAGGGGAACAGATACGCAGTATTTT. The chain couples TRBV19 to TRBJ2-3; TRBD2 aligns across 9 bases. The trim removed 2 bases at V and 3 bases at J, leaving 6 bases unmatched. Per the germline V gene, CDR1 is LNHDA and CDR2 is SQIVND (reference sequence). The CDR3 is 16 amino acids.

J is TRBJ2-7 and V is TRBV7-9; 10 bases agree with TRBD1. The CDR3 runs 16 residues. Germline V gene lookup returns CDR1 SEHNR and CDR2 FQNEAQ (reference sequence). The CDR3 loop is CALAPYRDRGTYEQYF. CDR3 DNA sequence: TGTGCACTTGCCCCCTACCGGGACAGGGGAACCTACGAGCAGTACTTC.

The gene calls are TRBV11-2 and TRBJ2-5, with a possible D match to TRBD2 (7 bases). The V end lost 5 bases, the J end lost 5 bases, and 15 bases lay between the germline ends. The germline V gene has CDR1 SGHAT and CDR2 FQNNGV. The CDR3 loop spans 14 amino acids. Here the CDR3 reads CASSVTGGSETQYF. The CDR3 DNA follows: TGTGCCAGCAGCGTTACGGGGGGCTCGGAGACCCAGTACTTC.

The chain employs TRBV6-1 and TRBJ1-4; D may be TRBD1 (5 bases). The CDR3 is 17 residues long. Trimming stripped 1 base from V and 4 bases from J, with 16 bases between. Looked up from germline, CDR1 is MNHNS and CDR2 is SASEGT. The CDR3 here is CASSEVWGTPYNEKLFF. CDR3 nucleotide sequence: TGTGCCAGCAGTGAAGTTTGGGGGACGCCTTATAATGAAAAACTGTTTTTT.

This rearrangement joins TRBV10-1 to TRBJ1-1, with 12 bases aligning to TRBD1. CDR1 is WNHNN, CDR2 SYGVQD, per germline (reference sequence). The CDR3 sequence is 22 residues long. V lost 3 bases to trimming and J lost 11 bases; unmatched junction nucleotides: 31. The CDR3 reads CASSEIAPLGTGGPPRVPRAFF. The CDR3 DNA reads as TGCGCCAGCAGTGAAATCGCCCCGTTGGGGACAGGGGGCCCCCCTAGGGTGCCTAGGGCTTTCTTT.

V gene TRBV27 combines with J gene TRBJ1-3; 8 nucleotides line up with TRBD1. The V and J ends lost 6 bases and 1 base, in that order; junction bases with no gene match: 5. The CDR3 spans 15 residues. Germline values: CDR1 MNHEY, CDR2 SMNVEV (reference sequence). The CDR3, as DNA: TGTGCCAGCAGACCGCAGGGGGCATCTGGAAACACCATATATTTT. Translated, it gives CASRPQGASGNTIYF.

The J gene is TRBJ1-2, the V gene TRBV4-2; the match to TRBD1 covers 10 bases. There are 14 residues in the CDR3. V gave up 4 bases and J gave up 5 bases; unmatched junction bases: 4. Germline lookup yields CDR1 LGHNA and CDR2 YNFKEQ. CDR3 sequence (DNA): TGTGCCAGCAGCCGGGGGACAGGGGTATATGGCTACACCTTC. Protein: CASSRGTGVYGYTF.

This sequence joins TRBV9 and TRBJ2-7; a weak D match, TRBD1 (5 bases). The CDR3 has 13 amino acids. V lost 3 bases and J lost 2, with 9 bases in between. Germline assignment: CDR1 SGDLS and CDR2 YYNGEE. Here the CDR3 reads CASSEGNTYEQYF. The CDR3 nucleotides read TGTGCCAGCAGCGAGGGGAATACCTACGAGCAGTACTTC.